A selection of T cell receptor beta chains follows, all from one sample in a study of CXCR3-negative and CXCR3-positive naive CD8 T cells. TCRdb re-called the 5' RACE reads and catalogs CDR3 proteins one per entry, DNA excluded. The sample table includes roughly 140,000 distinct CDR3 sequences. The sequenced sample consisted of naive CXCR3+ CD8+ T cells from blood. The receptors shown here come from a human donor in good health. Some clones in this sample may be carry-over from other donors' samples. Both conserved end residues are part of each CDR3. Each record gives: J gene, V gene, CDR3 protein.

TRBJ2-7,TRBV2,CASSEGPGGHEQYF
TRBJ2-7,TRBV5-1,CASSLASGSIHEQYF
TRBJ1-5,TRBV19,CASEVGQAGNQPQHF
TRBJ2-5,TRBV3-1,CASSQAAEETQYF
TRBJ2-3,TRBV13,CASSASGTSGGMVRDTQYF
TRBJ2-7,TRBV29-1,CSVEVQFSYEQYF
TRBJ2-7,TRBV7-5,CISVSEAPSLRGGDEQYF
TRBJ1-1,TRBV15,CATSTLGTEAGAFF
TRBJ2-7,TRBV30,CAWRREALDYEQYF
TRBJ1-1,TRBV7-8,CASSPIGELNTEAFF
TRBJ1-1,TRBV12-3/TRBV12-4,CASSGVAGRTEAFF
TRBJ2-1,TRBV28,CASSLTGGAYNEQFF
TRBJ2-1,TRBV6-5,CASTPGGYNEQFF
TRBJ2-6,TRBV29-1,CSVVADGANVLTF
TRBJ2-3,TRBV10-3,CAISEAGGTDTQYF
TRBJ2-7,TRBV29-1,CSVETGGYEQYF
TRBJ2-1,TRBV15,CATSSTGPSGVYNEQFF
TRBJ2-7,TRBV5-4,CASSPGTSGATYEQYF
TRBJ2-7,TRBV27,CASSLSNPGVYEQYF
TRBJ1-1,TRBV4-3,CASSQLGEAFF
TRBJ2-7,TRBV28,CASSRGYHEQYF
TRBJ2-7,TRBV29-1,CSVEGVGTGDGYEQYF
TRBJ2-3,TRBV7-3,CASSLRQTSGITDTQYF
TRBJ2-7,TRBV11-3,CASLDAGPYEQYF
TRBJ2-3,TRBV7-8,CASRVAGGDTQYF
TRBJ2-4,TRBV7-2,CASSLWAGRKNIQYF
TRBJ2-7,TRBV28,CASGAGSSARHEQYF
TRBJ2-3,TRBV20-1,CSARVGLAGELSTDTQYF
TRBJ2-7,TRBV20-1,CSAKTVRGTSGKGDPYEQYF
TRBJ2-5,TRBV7-9,CASSPPASYQETQYF
TRBJ1-2,TRBV28,CASSHDRCYTF
TRBJ2-1,TRBV25-1,CASRSWIGADEQFF